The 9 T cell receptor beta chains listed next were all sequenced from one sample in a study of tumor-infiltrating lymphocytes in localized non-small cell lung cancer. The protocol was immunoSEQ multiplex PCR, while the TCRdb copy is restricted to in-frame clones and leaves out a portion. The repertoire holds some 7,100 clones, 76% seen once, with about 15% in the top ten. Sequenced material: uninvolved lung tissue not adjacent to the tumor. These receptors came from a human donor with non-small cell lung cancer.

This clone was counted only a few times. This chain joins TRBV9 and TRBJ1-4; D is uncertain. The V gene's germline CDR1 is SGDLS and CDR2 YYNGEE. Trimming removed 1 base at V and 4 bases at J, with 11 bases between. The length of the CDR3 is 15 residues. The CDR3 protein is CASSVSGRFNEKLFF. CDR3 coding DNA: TGTGCCAGCAGCGTAAGCGGACGGTTTAATGAAAAACTGTTTTTT. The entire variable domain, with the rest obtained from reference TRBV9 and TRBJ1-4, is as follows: DSGVTQTPKHLITATGQRVTLRCSPRSGDLSVYWYQQSLDQGLQFLIQYYNGEERAKGNILERFSAQQFPDLHSELNLSSLELGDSALYFCASSVSGRFNEKLFFGSGTQLSVL.

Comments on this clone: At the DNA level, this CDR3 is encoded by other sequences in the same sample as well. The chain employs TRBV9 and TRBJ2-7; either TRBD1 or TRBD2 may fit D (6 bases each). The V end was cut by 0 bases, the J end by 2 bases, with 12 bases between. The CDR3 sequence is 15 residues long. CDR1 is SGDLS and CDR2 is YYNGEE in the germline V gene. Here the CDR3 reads CASSVVDGGPYEQYF. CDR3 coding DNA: TGTGCCAGCAGCGTAGTGGACGGGGGCCCCTACGAGCAGTACTTC.

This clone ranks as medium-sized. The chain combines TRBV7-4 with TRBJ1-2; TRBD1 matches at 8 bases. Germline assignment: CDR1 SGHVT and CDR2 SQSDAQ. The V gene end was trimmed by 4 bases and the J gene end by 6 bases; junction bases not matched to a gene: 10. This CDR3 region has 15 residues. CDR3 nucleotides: TGTGCCAGCAGCTACCCCCTCGGGACAGGAGATGGCTACACCTTC. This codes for CASSYPLGTGDGYTF. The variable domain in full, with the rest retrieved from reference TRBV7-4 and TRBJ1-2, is GAGVSQSPRYKVAKRGRDVALRCDSISGHVTLYWYRQTLGQGSEVLTYSQSDAQRDKSGRPSGRFSAERPERSVSTLKIQRTEQGDSAVYLCASSYPLGTGDGYTFGSGTRLTVV.

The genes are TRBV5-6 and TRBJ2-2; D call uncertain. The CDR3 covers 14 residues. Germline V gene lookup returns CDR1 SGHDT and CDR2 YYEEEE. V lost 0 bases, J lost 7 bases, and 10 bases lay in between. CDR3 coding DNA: TGTGCCAGCAGCTTGGGCCCCATGGGCGGGGAGCTGTTTTTT. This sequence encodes CASSLGPMGGELFF.

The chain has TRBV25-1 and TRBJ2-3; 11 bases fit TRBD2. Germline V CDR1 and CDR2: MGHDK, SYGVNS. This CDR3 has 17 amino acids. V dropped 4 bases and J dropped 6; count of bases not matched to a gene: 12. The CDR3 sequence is CASSGRLAGGPSDTQYF. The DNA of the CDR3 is TGTGCCAGCAGTGGTCGGCTAGCGGGAGGACCCAGCGATACGCAGTATTTT.

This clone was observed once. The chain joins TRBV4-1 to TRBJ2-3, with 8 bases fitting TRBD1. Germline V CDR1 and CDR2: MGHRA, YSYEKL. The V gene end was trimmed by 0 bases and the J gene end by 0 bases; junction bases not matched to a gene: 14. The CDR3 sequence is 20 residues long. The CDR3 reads CASSQDSGGSAGISTDTQYF. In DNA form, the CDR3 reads TGCGCCAGCAGCCAAGATTCAGGGGGCTCAGCGGGCATTAGCACAGATACGCAGTATTTT.

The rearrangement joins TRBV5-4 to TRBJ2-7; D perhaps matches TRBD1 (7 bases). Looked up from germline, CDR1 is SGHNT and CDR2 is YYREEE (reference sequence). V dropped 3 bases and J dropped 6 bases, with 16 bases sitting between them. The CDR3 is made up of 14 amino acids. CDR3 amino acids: CASSYRFQGGEQYF. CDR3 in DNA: TGTGCCAGCAGCTATCGGTTTCAGGGGGGCGAGCAGTACTTC.

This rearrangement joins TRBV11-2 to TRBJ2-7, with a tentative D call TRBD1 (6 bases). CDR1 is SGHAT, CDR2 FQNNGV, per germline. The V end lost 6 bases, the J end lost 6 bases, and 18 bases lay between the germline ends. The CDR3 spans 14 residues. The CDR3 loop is CASRIGIDRTEQYF. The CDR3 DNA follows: TGTGCCAGCAGAATAGGGATCGACAGGACCGAGCAGTACTTC.

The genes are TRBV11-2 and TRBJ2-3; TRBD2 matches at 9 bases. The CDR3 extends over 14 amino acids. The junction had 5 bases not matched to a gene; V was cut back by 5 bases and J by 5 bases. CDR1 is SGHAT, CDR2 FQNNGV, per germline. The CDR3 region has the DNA TGTGCCAGCAGCGAGGCGGGAGGGGGAGATACGCAGTATTTT. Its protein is CASSEAGGGDTQYF.